This T cell receptor beta chain came from a study of T cell responses to AZD1222 COVID-19 vaccine. Study-level points and caveats: Reports indicate that nearly half of spike-specific TCRs are directed at unmutated variant regions. Seropositive status at baseline applied to only a handful of AZD1222 recipients. The donors showed a predominance of white British ancestry and of females, with possible underestimation of clonal diversity.

Libraries were prepared by immunoSEQ multiplex PCR; TCRdb keeps only in-frame clonotypes and omits some of them. The sample contains fewer than 130,000 clones, roughly 92% of which appear only once. Trimming cost V 0 bases and J 0 bases, with 6 bases left between them. Looked up from germline, CDR1 is SGHDT and CDR2 is YYEEEE. The CDR3 covers 14 residues. Points on this clone: What it binds is unknown.

The sample consisted of peripheral blood, taken 28 days after the second AZD1222 dose. The sequence was collected from an adult who received the AZD1222 COVID-19 vaccine. V is TRBV5-6 and J is TRBJ1-2; D is undetermined. The CDR3 here is CASSLGTSNYGYTF. DNA of the CDR3: TGTGCCAGCAGCTTGGGCACCTCTAACTATGGCTACACCTTC.